The rows below give T cell receptor beta chains drawn from one sample of a study of T cell changes during pregnancy in multiple sclerosis. Generated by immunoSEQ multiplex PCR, the TCRdb table keeps only in-frame clones and is missing some. This sample has 26,000 or so clones, with 89% found just once. The sample here was CD4+ T cells from peripheral blood mononuclear cells, taken in the first trimester of pregnancy. The receptor set was obtained from a female donor in good health, enrolled as a control in a pregnancy study. CDR3s include the opening cysteine and the closing phenylalanine or tryptophan. D genes are given only for firm matches. Not every row has a clone size; where given, it reads once, few, many or a size class.

clone size	J gene	V gene	D gene	CDR3 protein	CDR3 DNA
once	TRBJ2-7	TRBV5-6	TRBD1	CASSVRTGDYEQYF	TGTGCCAGCAGCGTACGGACAGGAGACTACGAGCAGTACTTC
-	TRBJ2-1	TRBV10-3	TRBD1	CAISEGQGGNEQFF	TGTGCCATCAGTGAGGGACAGGGGGGCAATGAGCAGTTCTTC
-	TRBJ2-7	TRBV10-1	-	CASSGGPAYEQYF	TGCGCCAGCAGCGGGGGGCCGGCCTACGAGCAGTACTTC
few	TRBJ1-3	TRBV11-2	-	CASSPTGRNTIYF	TGTGCCAGCAGCCCTACAGGGAGAAACACCATATATTTT
-	TRBJ1-2	TRBV19	-	CASSMATALYYGYTF	TGTGCCAGTAGTATGGCGACAGCTCTGTACTATGGCTACACCTTC
-	TRBJ2-1	TRBV18	TRBD2	CASSPTSDNEQFF	TGTGCCAGCTCACCAACTAGCGACAATGAGCAGTTCTTC
few	TRBJ1-5	TRBV5-8	-	CASSFGMDQPQHF	TGTGCCAGCAGCTTTGGCATGGATCAGCCCCAGCATTTT
-	TRBJ1-6	TRBV9	-	CASSVGTTGNSPLHF	TGTGCCAGCAGCGTAGGTACCACAGGGAATTCACCCCTCCACTTT
-	TRBJ1-2	TRBV28	-	CASSLFTGTPGGYTF	TGTGCCAGCAGTTTATTTACAGGGACGCCGGGTGGCTACACCTTC
-	TRBJ2-1	TRBV5-1	TRBD2	CASTRPGGTNEQFF	TGCGCCAGCACGAGACCCGGGGGGACCAATGAGCAGTTCTTC
-	TRBJ2-7	TRBV25-1	-	CASSEFNRVFF	TGTGCCAGCAGTGAATTTAATAGAGTGTTCTTC
-	TRBJ1-4	TRBV29-1	TRBD1	CSVRRQGGEKLFF	TGCAGCGTTCGAAGACAGGGAGGCGAAAAACTGTTTTTT
few	TRBJ1-1	TRBV5-1	TRBD1	CASSFLGQDDTEAFF	TGCGCCAGCAGCTTTCTAGGACAGGATGACACTGAAGCTTTCTTT
-	TRBJ1-2	TRBV28	TRBD1	CASSLFGQATYGYTF	TGTGCCAGCAGTTTATTCGGACAGGCAACCTATGGCTACACCTTC
-	TRBJ1-1	TRBV4-3	-	CASSQEGSASGDNTEAFF	TGCGCCAGCAGCCAAGAAGGGTCTGCGTCAGGGGATAACACTGAAGCTTTCTTT
once	TRBJ2-2	TRBV5-1	TRBD1	CASSFRQGWDTGELFF	TGCGCCAGCAGCTTTAGACAGGGTTGGGACACCGGGGAGCTGTTTTTT
-	TRBJ2-3	TRBV11-2	-	CASSLDGAGGTDTQYF	TGTGCCAGCAGCTTAGATGGGGCAGGAGGGACAGATACGCAGTATTTT
-	TRBJ2-2	TRBV11-2	-	CASSSQGTGELFF	TGTGCCAGCAGCTCACAGGGAACCGGGGAGCTGTTTTTT
-	TRBJ2-2	TRBV2	TRBD2	CASSPGLAGALNTGELFF	TGTGCCAGCTCCCCGGGACTAGCGGGGGCCTTAAACACCGGGGAGCTGTTTTTT
once	TRBJ2-1	TRBV28	TRBD2	CASRSAGLAVNNEQFF	TGTGCCAGCAGATCAGCGGGACTAGCTGTAAACAATGAGCAGTTCTTC
-	TRBJ2-2	TRBV19	TRBD2	CASSIRGDNTGELFF	TGTGCCAGTAGTATTCGGGGGGACAACACCGGGGAGCTGTTTTTT
-	TRBJ1-6	TRBV6-5	-	CASSREGGVGSPLHF	TGTGCCAGCAGTCGAGAAGGAGGGGTAGGCTCACCCCTCCACTTT
-	TRBJ1-2	TRBV6-1	-	CASSATPYGYTF	TGTGCCAGCAGTGCTACTCCCTATGGCTACACCTTC
-	TRBJ1-3	TRBV19	TRBD1	CASSMDPDRGFLYSGNTIYF	TGTGCCAGTAGTATGGACCCGGACAGGGGATTCCTTTACTCTGGAAACACCATATATTTT
-	TRBJ2-7	TRBV30	-	CAWSVPLSYEQYF	TGTGCCTGGAGTGTTCCTCTCTCCTACGAGCAGTACTTC
-	TRBJ2-3	TRBV19	TRBD2	CASSLLAGDTDTQYF	TGTGCCAGTAGTCTACTAGCGGGGGACACAGATACGCAGTATTTT